The 15 T cell receptor beta chains below all came from one sample that was sequenced in a study of shared clonotypes between healthy human individuals. Assay used: immunoSEQ multiplex PCR; TCRdb lists only in-frame clones, some missing. The repertoire holds around 700,000 clones, with less than 80% as singletons. Sequencing input: memory CD4+ T cells sorted from blood. Sample subset: CD45RA-negative fraction. These receptors all come from a woman aged 30 to 39 in good health.

This chain joins TRBV5-1 and TRBJ1-1, with a weak D call TRBD1 (6 bases). CDR1 and CDR2 from the germline V gene are SGHRS and YFSETQ. This CDR3 has 12 residues. V dropped 0 bases and J dropped 7 bases, with 7 bases sitting between them. Here the CDR3 reads CASSLVQGEAFF. As DNA, the CDR3 is TGCGCCAGCAGCTTGGTACAGGGTGAAGCTTTCTTT.

This clone was detected only a few times. The chain couples TRBV9 to TRBJ1-1; D gene uncertain. Per the germline V gene, CDR1 is SGDLS and CDR2 is YYNGEE. V was trimmed by 4 bases and J by 5 bases, leaving 6 bases between them. The CDR3 has 11 residues. The CDR3 loop is CASSSTTEAFF. CDR3 DNA sequence: TGTGCCAGCAGCTCTACTACTGAAGCTTTCTTT. Filled out from reference TRBV9 and TRBJ1-1, the complete variable domain reads DSGVTQTPKHLITATGQRVTLRCSPRSGDLSVYWYQQSLDQGLQFLIQYYNGEERAKGNILERFSAQQFPDLHSELNLSSLELGDSALYFCASSSTTEAFFGQGTRLTVV.

This clone was recorded at least ten times. CDR3 region: CASSKEGGAMGEQYF. The CDR3 bases are TGTGCCAGCAGCAAAGAGGGGGGGGCCATGGGCGAGCAGTACTTC. The chain carries TRBV21-1 and TRBJ2-7; the table names TRBD2, a call not compared with the DNA. TRBV21-1 is a pseudogene segment. The CDR3 loop spans 15 amino acids.

The genes are TRBV5-1 and TRBJ1-5; D may be TRBD1 (5 bases). V was pared by 4 bases and J by 3 bases, with 8 bases between. Germline CDR1 SGHRS, CDR2 YFSETQ. The CDR3 consists of 13 residues. DNA of the CDR3: TGCGCCAGCAGCATGGGACCCAATCAGCCCCAGCATTTT. Protein sequence: CASSMGPNQPQHF. Based on the CDR3 plus reference TRBV5-1 and TRBJ1-5, the full variable domain is KAGVTQTPRYLIKTRGQQVTLSCSPISGHRSVSWYQQTPGQGLQFLFEYFSETQRNKGNFPGRFSGRQFSNSRSEMNVSTLELGDSALYLCASSMGPNQPQHFGDGTRLSIL.

This sequence joins TRBV5-1 and TRBJ2-7, with TRBD2 matching 11 bases. The V and J ends lost 3 bases and 0 bases, in that order; junction bases with no gene match: 5. The CDR3 totals 16 residues. Germline V gene data show CDR1 as SGHRS and CDR2 as YFSETQ. The CDR3 region has the DNA TGCGCCAGCAGCTGGTCTAGCGGGAGGTTCTCCTACGAGCAGTACTTC. Its translation is CASSWSSGRFSYEQYF.

The genes are TRBV6-1 and TRBJ1-2; the match to TRBD1 covers 8 bases. V trimming: 3 bases; J trimming: 3 bases; junction bases outside the gene matches: 12. This CDR3 has 17 residues. Germline CDR1 is MNHNS and CDR2 is SASEGT. CDR3 residues: CASSEGAGGARYYGYTF. The CDR3 nucleotides read TGTGCCAGCAGTGAGGGGGCAGGGGGCGCGCGTTACTATGGCTACACCTTC.

This clone was seen more than once but under ten times. The chain employs TRBV7-9 and TRBJ2-7; D gene unclear. CDR3 size: 11 residues. From germline, CDR1 is SEHNR and CDR2 FQNEAQ (reference sequence). V gave up 2 bases and J gave up 7 bases, with 6 bases separating them. CDR3 bases: TGTGCCAGCAGCTTACAGAAGGAGCAGTACTTC. It translates to CASSLQKEQYF.

This chain joins TRBV27 and TRBJ2-5, with 7 bases that match TRBD2. This CDR3 comprises 12 residues. Looked up from germline, CDR1 is MNHEY and CDR2 is SMNVEV (reference sequence). V gave up 6 bases and J gave up 7 bases; unmatched junction bases: 5. The CDR3 sequence: CASRPTGGTQYF. For the CDR3, the DNA is TGTGCCAGCAGGCCAACGGGGGGGACCCAGTACTTC.

Note on this clone: It is unclear where the CDR3 begins or ends on the DNA, so no DNA is shown, and the CDR3 is as TCRdb lists it. CDR3 loop: CASSSSTGWYSGANVLTF. The genes are TRBV27 and TRBJ2-6; TRBD1, the table's D call, lacks a check against the DNA. The CDR3 has 18 amino acids, counting both end residues. Germline CDR1 and CDR2: MNHEY and SMNVEV (reference sequence).

This clone was found a few times. The rearrangement links TRBV19 to TRBJ1-1; tentatively, D is TRBD1 (6 bases). Germline loops: CDR1 LNHDA, CDR2 SQIVND (reference sequence). This CDR3 has 15 amino acids. Trimming took 3 bases from V and 1 from J, leaving 12 bases between them. In nucleotides, the CDR3 is TGTGCCAGTAGTATCCGCCCGACAGGGAACACTGAAGCTTTCTTT. It is translated as CASSIRPTGNTEAFF.

This clone was observed a handful of times. The rearrangement joins TRBV11-2 to TRBJ2-6; TRBD1 or TRBD2 may be the D gene (5 bases each). V shed 1 base and J shed 4 bases, with 11 bases lying between them. The CDR3 covers 16 residues. CDR1 SGHAT and CDR2 FQNNGV come from the germline V gene. The CDR3 DNA reads as TGTGCCAGCAGCTTAGGACCCGGGGCCGGGGCCAACGTCCTGACTTTC. Its protein is CASSLGPGAGANVLTF. Using reference TRBV11-2 and TRBJ2-6 for the parts outside the CDR3, the full variable domain is EAGVAQSPRYKIIEKRQSVAFWCNPISGHATLYWYQQILGQGPKLLIQFQNNGVVDDSQLPKDRFSAERLKGVDSTLKIQPAKLEDSAVYLCASSLGPGAGANVLTFGAGSRLTVL.

The V and J genes are TRBV30 and TRBJ2-7, with D maybe TRBD2 (5 bases). The CDR3 consists of 14 residues. V gave up 0 bases and J gave up 0 bases, with 9 bases separating them. Looked up from germline, CDR1 is GTSNPN and CDR2 is SVGIG (reference sequence). The CDR3 region is CAWSVRGSSYEQYF. CDR3 DNA: TGTGCCTGGAGTGTACGGGGTTCCTCCTACGAGCAGTACTTC.

The chain couples TRBV13 to TRBJ1-2; D is perhaps TRBD1 (6 bases). V lost 6 bases and J lost 6, with 14 bases in between. Germline-derived CDR1 and CDR2 are PRHDT and FYEKMQ (reference sequence). The CDR3 sequence is 13 residues long. DNA of the CDR3: TGTGCCAGCAGTCGGGACACCCGGAATGGCTACACCTTC. Amino acids: CASSRDTRNGYTF.

The V and J genes are TRBV27 and TRBJ2-7; 10 bases are shared with TRBD2. The J segment lost 7 bases and the V segment lost 6 bases, leaving 9 bases of the junction unmatched. The CDR3 length is 14 residues. Germline V gene lookup returns CDR1 MNHEY and CDR2 SMNVEV (reference sequence). The CDR3 DNA reads as TGTGCCAGCAGACCTAGCGGGAGTCTGGGAGAGCAGTACTTC. Its translation is CASRPSGSLGEQYF.

The rearrangement joins TRBV5-4 to TRBJ2-5; 11 bases align to TRBD2. Trimming removed 4 bases from V and 4 bases from J; junction bases left unmatched: 15. CDR3 length: 18 residues. Germline V gene lookup returns CDR1 SGHNT and CDR2 YYREEE (reference sequence). For the CDR3, the DNA is TGTGCCAGCAGCCGGGGCACTAGCGGGAGAAGGTTAGGAGAGACCCAGTACTTC. Protein: CASSRGTSGRRLGETQYF.